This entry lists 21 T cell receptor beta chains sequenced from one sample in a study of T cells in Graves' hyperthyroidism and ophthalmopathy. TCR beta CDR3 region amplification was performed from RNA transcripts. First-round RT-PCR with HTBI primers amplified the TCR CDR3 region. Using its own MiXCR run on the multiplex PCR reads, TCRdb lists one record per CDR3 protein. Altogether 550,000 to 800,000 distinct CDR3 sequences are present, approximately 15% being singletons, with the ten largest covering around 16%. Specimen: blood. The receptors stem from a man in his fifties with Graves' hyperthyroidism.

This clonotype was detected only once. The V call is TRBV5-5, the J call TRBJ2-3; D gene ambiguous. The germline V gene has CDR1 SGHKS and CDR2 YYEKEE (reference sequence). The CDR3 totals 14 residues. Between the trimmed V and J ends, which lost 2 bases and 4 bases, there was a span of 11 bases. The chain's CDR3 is CASSLRPLPDTQYF. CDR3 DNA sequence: TGTGCCAGCAGCTTACGACCTCTACCAGATACGCAGTATTTT.

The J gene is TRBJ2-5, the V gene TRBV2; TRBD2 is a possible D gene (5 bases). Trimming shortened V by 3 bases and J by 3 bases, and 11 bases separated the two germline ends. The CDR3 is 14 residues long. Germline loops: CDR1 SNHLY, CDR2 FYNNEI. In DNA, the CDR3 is TGTGCCAGCAGTGACCCAACGGAGGAAGAGACCCAGTACTTC. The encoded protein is CASSDPTEEETQYF.

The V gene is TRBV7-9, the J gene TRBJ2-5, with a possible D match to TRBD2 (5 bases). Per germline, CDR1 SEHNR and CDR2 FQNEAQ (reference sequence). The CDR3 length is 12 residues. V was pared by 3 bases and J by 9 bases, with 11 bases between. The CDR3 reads CASSFEGLAQYF. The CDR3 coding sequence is TGTGCCAGCAGCTTCGAGGGCTTGGCCCAGTACTTC.

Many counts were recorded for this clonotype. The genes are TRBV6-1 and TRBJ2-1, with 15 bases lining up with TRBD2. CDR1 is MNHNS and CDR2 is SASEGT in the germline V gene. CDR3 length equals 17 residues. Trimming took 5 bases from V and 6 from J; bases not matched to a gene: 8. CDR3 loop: CASSYAWTSGRANEQFF. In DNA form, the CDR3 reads TGTGCCAGCAGTTACGCATGGACTAGCGGGAGGGCCAATGAGCAGTTCTTC.

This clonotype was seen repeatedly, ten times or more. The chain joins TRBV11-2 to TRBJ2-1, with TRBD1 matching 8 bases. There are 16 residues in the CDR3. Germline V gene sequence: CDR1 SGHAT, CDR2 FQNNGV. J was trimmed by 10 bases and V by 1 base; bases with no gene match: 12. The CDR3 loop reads CASSLALGQGVKEQFF. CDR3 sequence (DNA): TGTGCCAGCAGCTTAGCTCTAGGACAGGGCGTGAAAGAGCAGTTCTTC. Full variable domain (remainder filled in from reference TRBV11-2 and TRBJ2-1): EAGVAQSPRYKIIEKRQSVAFWCNPISGHATLYWYQQILGQGPKLLIQFQNNGVVDDSQLPKDRFSAERLKGVDSTLKIQPAKLEDSAVYLCASSLALGQGVKEQFFGPGTRLTVL.

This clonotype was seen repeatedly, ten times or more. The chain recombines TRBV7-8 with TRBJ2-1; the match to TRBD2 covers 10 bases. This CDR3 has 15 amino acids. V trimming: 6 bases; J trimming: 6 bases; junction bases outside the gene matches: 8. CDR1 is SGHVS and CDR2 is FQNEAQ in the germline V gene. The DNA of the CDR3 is TGTGCCAGCAGACAAAAGCGGGAGGGCGGCAATGAGCAGTTCTTC. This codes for CASRQKREGGNEQFF.

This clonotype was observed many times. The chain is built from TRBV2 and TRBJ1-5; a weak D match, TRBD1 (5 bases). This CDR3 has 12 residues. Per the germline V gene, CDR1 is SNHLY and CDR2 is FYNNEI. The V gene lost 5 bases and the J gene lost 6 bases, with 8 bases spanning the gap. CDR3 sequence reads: CASSPGFQPQHF. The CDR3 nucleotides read TGTGCCAGCAGTCCAGGGTTTCAGCCCCAGCATTTT. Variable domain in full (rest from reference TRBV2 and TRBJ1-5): EPEVTQTPSHQVTQMGQEVILRCVPISNHLYFYWYRQILGQKVEFLVSFYNNEISEKSEIFDDQFSVERPDGSNFTLKIRSTKLEDSAMYFCASSPGFQPQHFGDGTRLSIL.

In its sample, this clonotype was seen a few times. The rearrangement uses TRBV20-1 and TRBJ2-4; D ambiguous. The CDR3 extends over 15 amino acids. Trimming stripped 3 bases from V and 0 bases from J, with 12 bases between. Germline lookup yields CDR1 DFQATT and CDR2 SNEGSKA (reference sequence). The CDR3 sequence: CSASSLVIAKNIQYF. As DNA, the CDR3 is TGCAGTGCTAGCAGTCTAGTTATAGCCAAAAACATTCAGTACTTC.

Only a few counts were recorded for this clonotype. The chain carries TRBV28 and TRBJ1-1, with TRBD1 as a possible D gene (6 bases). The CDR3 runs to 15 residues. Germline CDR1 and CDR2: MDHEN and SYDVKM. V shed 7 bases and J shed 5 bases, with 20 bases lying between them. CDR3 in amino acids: CASKHMDRKRTEAFF. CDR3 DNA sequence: TGTGCCAGCAAACACATGGACAGAAAAAGGACTGAAGCTTTCTTT.

The CDR3 sequence is CASSERERLGNIQYF. As DNA, the CDR3 is TGTGCCAGCAGTGAACGGGAACGGCTGGGGAACATTCAGTACTTC. The chain joins TRBV25-1 to TRBJ2-4, with a tentative D call TRBD2 (5 bases). The CDR3 consists of 15 residues. V was clipped by 2 bases and J by 7 bases, with 15 bases between them. Germline-derived CDR1 and CDR2 are MGHDK and SYGVNS.

The CDR3 DNA reads as TGTGCCAGCATCAACCACCAAGGACAGGAGGGGGATAGCAATCAGCCCCAGCATTTT. This sequence encodes CASINHQGQEGDSNQPQHF. V gene TRBV25-1 combines with J gene TRBJ1-5, with 7 positions matching TRBD1. V lost 7 bases, J lost 0 bases, and 18 bases stayed unmatched. Germline CDR1 and CDR2: MGHDK and SYGVNS. CDR3 length: 19 residues.

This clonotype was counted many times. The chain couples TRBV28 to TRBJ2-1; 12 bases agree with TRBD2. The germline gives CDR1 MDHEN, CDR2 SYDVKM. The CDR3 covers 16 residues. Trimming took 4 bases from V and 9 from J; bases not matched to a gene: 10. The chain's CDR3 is CASSSRLAGAGGEQFF. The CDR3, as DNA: TGTGCCAGCAGTTCCAGACTAGCGGGAGCAGGAGGTGAGCAGTTCTTC.

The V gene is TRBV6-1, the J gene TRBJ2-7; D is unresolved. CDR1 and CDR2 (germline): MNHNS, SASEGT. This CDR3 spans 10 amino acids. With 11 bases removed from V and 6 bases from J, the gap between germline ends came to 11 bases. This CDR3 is CAVQDGEQYF. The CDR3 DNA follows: TGTGCCGTTCAGGACGGCGAGCAGTACTTC.

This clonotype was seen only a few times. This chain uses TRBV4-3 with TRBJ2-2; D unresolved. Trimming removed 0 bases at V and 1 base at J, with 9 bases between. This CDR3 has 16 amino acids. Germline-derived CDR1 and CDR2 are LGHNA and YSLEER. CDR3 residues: CASSQDASENTGELFF. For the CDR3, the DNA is TGCGCCAGCAGCCAAGATGCCAGCGAGAACACCGGGGAGCTGTTTTTT.

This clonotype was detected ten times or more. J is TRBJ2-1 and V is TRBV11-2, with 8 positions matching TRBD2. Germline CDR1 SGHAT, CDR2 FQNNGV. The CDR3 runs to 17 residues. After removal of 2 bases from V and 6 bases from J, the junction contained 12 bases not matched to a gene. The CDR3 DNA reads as TGTGCCAGCAGCTTATGGCGGGAGGCCCTCTCGGGCAATGAGCAGTTCTTC. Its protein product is CASSLWREALSGNEQFF.

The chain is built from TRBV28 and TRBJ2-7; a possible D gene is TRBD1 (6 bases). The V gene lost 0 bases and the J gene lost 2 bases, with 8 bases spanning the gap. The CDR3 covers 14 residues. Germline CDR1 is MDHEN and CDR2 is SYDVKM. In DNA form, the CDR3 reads TGTGCCAGCAGTTTATGGACAGGTGCCTACGAGCAGTACTTC. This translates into CASSLWTGAYEQYF.

CDR3 bases: TGCAGTGCTAGAAAGGTGCGGGACCGCAGCTCCTACAATGAGCAGTTCTTC. It yields the protein CSARKVRDRSSYNEQFF. This chain uses TRBV20-1 with TRBJ2-1; maybe TRBD2 (6 bases). The germline gives CDR1 DFQATT, CDR2 SNEGSKA (reference sequence). The CDR3 has 17 residues. The V end lost 2 bases, the J end lost 0 bases, and 17 bases lay between the germline ends.

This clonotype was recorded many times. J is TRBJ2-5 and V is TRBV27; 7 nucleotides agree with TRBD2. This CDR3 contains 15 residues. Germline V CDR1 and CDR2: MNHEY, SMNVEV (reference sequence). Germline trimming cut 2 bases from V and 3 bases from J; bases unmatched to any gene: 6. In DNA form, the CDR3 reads TGTGCCAGCAGTTTACTAAGCGGGGCAAAAGAGACCCAGTACTTC. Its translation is CASSLLSGAKETQYF.

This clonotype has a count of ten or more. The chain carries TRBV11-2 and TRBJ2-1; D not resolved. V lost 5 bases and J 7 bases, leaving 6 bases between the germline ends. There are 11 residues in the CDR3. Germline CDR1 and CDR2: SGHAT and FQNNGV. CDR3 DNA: TGTGCCAGCAGCCAAACTAATGAGCAGTTCTTC. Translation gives CASSQTNEQFF.

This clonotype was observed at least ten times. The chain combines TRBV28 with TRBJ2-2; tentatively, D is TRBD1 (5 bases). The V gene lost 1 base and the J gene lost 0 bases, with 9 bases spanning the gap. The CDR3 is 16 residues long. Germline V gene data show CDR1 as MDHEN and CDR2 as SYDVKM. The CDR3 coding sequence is TGTGCCAGCAGTTTATTCCAGGGTGCGAACACCGGGGAGCTGTTTTTT. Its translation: CASSLFQGANTGELFF.

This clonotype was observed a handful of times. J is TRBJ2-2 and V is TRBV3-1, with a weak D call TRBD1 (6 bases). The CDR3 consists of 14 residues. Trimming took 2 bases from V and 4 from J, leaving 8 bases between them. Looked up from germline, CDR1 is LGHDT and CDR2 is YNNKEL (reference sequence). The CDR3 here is CASSQQGLTGELFF. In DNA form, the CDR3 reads TGTGCCAGCAGCCAACAGGGGCTCACCGGGGAGCTGTTTTTT.